The next 32 T cell receptor beta chains were all read from a single sample in a study of blood T cell repertoires in COVID-19 (dated by TCRdb to about 2020). Library creation used the immunoSEQ multiplex PCR assay. In TCRdb, the immuneACCESS table is reduced to in-frame sequences with V and J assigned. These tables do not hold every clone; where another copy was compared, an unresolved V gene accounts for under half, and the others remain unexplained. This sample lists around 230,000 clones; over 75% were detected once. The top ten constitute roughly 7.9% of the sample. The specimen sequenced was peripheral blood. The receptors were gathered from an elderly woman with acute or convalescent COVID-19.

This sequence joins TRBV11-2 and TRBJ2-3, with TRBD2 as a possible D gene (6 bases). V lost 3 bases, J lost 0 bases, and 7 bases lay in between. Looked up from germline, CDR1 is SGHAT and CDR2 is FQNNGV. The CDR3 runs 14 residues. The CDR3 is CASSLTRSTDTQYF. CDR3 nucleotides: TGTGCCAGCAGCTTGACTAGAAGCACAGATACGCAGTATTTT.

There are a few counts of this clone. The chain joins TRBV7-2 to TRBJ2-1; the match to TRBD2 covers 15 bases. V lost 0 bases, J lost 2 bases, and 2 bases stayed unmatched. CDR3 length: 18 amino acids. Germline V lookup: CDR1 SGHTA, CDR2 FQGNSA. CDR3 bases: TGTGCCAGCAGCTTAGCCGGGACTAGCGGGGGGACCTACAATGAGCAGTTCTTC. Its protein product is CASSLAGTSGGTYNEQFF.

This chain joins TRBV5-1 and TRBJ2-3, with 11 bases fitting TRBD2. Per the germline V gene, CDR1 is SGHRS and CDR2 is YFSETQ. With V trimmed by 7 bases and J by 3 bases, 1 base remained unmatched. The CDR3 consists of 13 residues. The CDR3 nucleotides read TGCGCCAGCGGGACTAGCGGAACAGATACGCAGTATTTT. It specifies CASGTSGTDTQYF.

The chain recombines TRBV18 with TRBJ2-5, with D perhaps matching TRBD1 (5 bases). V was trimmed by 6 bases and J by 5 bases, leaving 10 bases between them. Per germline, CDR1 KGHSH and CDR2 LQKENI. The CDR3 covers 12 residues. The CDR3 protein is CASSQGSETQYF. CDR3 in DNA: TGTGCCAGCTCCCAGGGAAGTGAGACCCAGTACTTC. The complete variable domain, with remaining parts taken from reference TRBV18 and TRBJ2-5, reads NAGVMQNPRHLVRRRGQEARLRCSPMKGHSHVYWYRQLPEEGLKFMVYLQKENIIDESGMPKERFSAEFPKEGPSILRIQQVVRGDSAAYFCASSQGSETQYFGPGTRLLVL.

This chain connects TRBV11-2 to TRBJ2-5; tentatively, D is TRBD1 (6 bases). CDR1 and CDR2 (germline): SGHAT, FQNNGV. The CDR3 extends over 14 amino acids. V dropped 5 bases and J dropped 5 bases, with 15 bases sitting between them. As DNA, the CDR3 is TGTGCCAGCAGCCTGAACAGGGTTCGTGAGACCCAGTACTTC. It translates to CASSLNRVRETQYF.

This chain joins TRBV7-9 and TRBJ2-7; TRBD2 matches 9 bases. Germline lookup yields CDR1 SEHNR and CDR2 FQNEAQ (reference sequence). The ends lost 1 base at V and 0 bases at J; junction bases unmatched: 4. The CDR3 length is 16 residues. Here the CDR3 reads CASSLGGGRVSYEQYF. The CDR3 coding sequence is TGTGCCAGCAGCTTAGGGGGCGGGAGGGTCTCCTACGAGCAGTACTTC.

The V and J genes are TRBV27 and TRBJ2-1, with D possibly TRBD1 on 6 matching bases. CDR1 is MNHEY and CDR2 is SMNVEV in the germline V gene (reference sequence). The CDR3 is made up of 15 amino acids. V shed 0 bases and J shed 4 bases, with 10 bases lying between them. CDR3 sequence reads: CASSLSSRGYNEQFF. DNA of the CDR3: TGTGCCAGCAGTTTATCCTCCAGGGGATACAATGAGCAGTTCTTC.

A few counts support this clone. The chain links TRBV5-1 to TRBJ1-3, with 9 bases aligning to TRBD1. Germline V gene lookup returns CDR1 SGHRS and CDR2 YFSETQ. V was pared by 2 bases and J by 3 bases, with 6 bases of the junction left unmatched. The CDR3 is 16 amino acids. CDR3 nucleotide sequence: TGCGCCAGCAGCTTTGCACAGGGGGCTGTTGGAAACACCATATATTTT. Its translation is CASSFAQGAVGNTIYF.

The chain is built from TRBV6-1 and TRBJ1-3; tentatively, D is TRBD1 (5 bases). Germline V lookup: CDR1 MNHNS, CDR2 SASEGT. With 3 bases removed from V and 0 bases from J, the gap between germline ends came to 12 bases. There are 16 residues in the CDR3. This CDR3 reads CASSEAGINSGNTIYF. Here the CDR3 DNA reads TGTGCCAGCAGTGAGGCAGGGATAAACTCTGGAAACACCATATATTTT.

The DNA of the CDR3 is TGTGCCAGCAGCCGGATGGGACAAGCAACTAATGAAAAACTGTTTTTT. It codes for CASSRMGQATNEKLFF. The chain couples TRBV3-1 (or the pseudogene TRBV3-2) to TRBJ1-4; a possible D gene is TRBD1 (6 bases). Trimming removed 4 bases from V and 0 bases from J, with 12 bases in between. CDR3 length equals 16 residues. Germline CDR1 reads LGHDT; CDR2 reads YNNKEL (reference sequence).

The CDR3 loop is CASSPGTLRQETQYF. The CDR3 DNA sequence: TGTGCCAGCAGCCCGGGGACACTACGCCAAGAGACCCAGTACTTC. This sequence joins TRBV7-8 and TRBJ2-5, with D maybe TRBD1 (6 bases). This CDR3 comprises 15 residues. Germline lookup yields CDR1 SGHVS and CDR2 FQNEAQ. Deletions cut 5 bases from V and 1 base from J, with 14 bases between.

This sequence joins TRBV7-7 and TRBJ2-5; 10 bases are shared with TRBD2. After removal of 5 bases from V and 4 bases from J, the junction contained 7 bases not matched to a gene. Germline assignment: CDR1 SSHAT and CDR2 FNYEAQ (reference sequence). The CDR3 spans 15 residues. CDR3 nucleotide sequence: TGTGCCAGCAGCCCCCGAGCGGGGGGGGCAGAGACCCAGTACTTC. This gives the protein CASSPRAGGAETQYF.

This rearrangement joins TRBV5-1 to TRBJ1-6; the D is unclear. V was trimmed by 5 bases and J by 8 bases, leaving 20 bases between them. CDR1 is SGHRS, CDR2 YFSETQ, per germline. There are 16 residues in the CDR3. CDR3 loop: CASSRTPGDIDSPLHF. In DNA form, the CDR3 reads TGCGCCAGCAGTCGCACCCCCGGGGATATTGATTCACCCCTCCACTTT.

The CDR3 coding sequence is TGTGCCAGCAGCCAGATGACAGCGGGTAATTCACCCCTCCACTTT. Translation gives CASSQMTAGNSPLHF. The chain links TRBV14 to TRBJ1-6; D possibly corresponds to TRBD1 (5 bases). The V and J ends lost 3 bases and 6 bases respectively, with 12 bases between them. The germline V gene encodes CDR1 SGHDN and CDR2 FVKESK. The CDR3 is 15 residues long.

The gene calls are TRBV5-1 and TRBJ1-4; D remains unclear. Trimming stripped 4 bases from V and 4 bases from J, with 8 bases between. CDR1 and CDR2 (germline): SGHRS, YFSETQ. The length of the CDR3 is 13 residues. The CDR3 nucleotides are TGCGCCAGCAGCCCCAGGATTAATGAAAAACTGTTTTTT. It specifies CASSPRINEKLFF.

This chain joins TRBV2 and TRBJ1-6; TRBD1 matches 11 bases. The germline V gene encodes CDR1 SNHLY and CDR2 FYNNEI. With V trimmed by 7 bases and J by 7 bases, 6 bases remained unmatched. There are 15 residues in the CDR3. This chain's CDR3 is CASKRGQGDNSPLHF. Here the CDR3 DNA reads TGTGCCAGCAAAAGGGGACAGGGGGACAATTCACCCCTCCACTTT. Supplemented by reference TRBV2 and TRBJ1-6, the full variable domain reads EPEVTQTPSHQVTQMGQEVILRCVPISNHLYFYWYRQILGQKVEFLVSFYNNEISEKSEIFDDQFSVERPDGSNFTLKIRSTKLEDSAMYFCASKRGQGDNSPLHFGNGTRLTVT.

The chain carries TRBV19 and TRBJ1-1, with no clear D. Germline V gene lookup returns CDR1 LNHDA and CDR2 SQIVND (reference sequence). Between the trimmed V and J ends, which lost 5 bases and 1 base, there was a span of 11 bases. This CDR3 spans 14 amino acids. CDR3 amino acids: CASSPRLENTEAFF. CDR3 DNA: TGTGCCAGTAGTCCCCGACTGGAGAACACTGAAGCTTTCTTT.

V usage is TRBV5-1 and J usage is TRBJ2-3, with D possibly TRBD2 on 6 matching bases. V was clipped by 7 bases and J by 2 bases, with 17 bases between them. The V gene's germline CDR1 is SGHRS and CDR2 YFSETQ. This CDR3 is built from 15 residues. The CDR3 loop reads CASRGTFEPTDTQYF. CDR3 coding DNA: TGCGCCAGCCGGGGGACCTTCGAACCCACAGATACGCAGTATTTT.

This clone is a singleton in its sample. The chain couples TRBV19 to TRBJ2-7, with 10 bases lining up with TRBD2. This CDR3 contains 16 residues. V trimming: 2 bases; J trimming: 3 bases; junction bases outside the gene matches: 7. Per germline, CDR1 LNHDA and CDR2 SQIVND (reference sequence). The CDR3 bases are TGTGCCAGTAGTATACCCTGGGCTAGCGGGAGCTACGAGCAGTACTTC. Its translation: CASSIPWASGSYEQYF.

The genes are TRBV3-1 (or the pseudogene TRBV3-2) and TRBJ2-1; 8 nucleotides line up with TRBD2. This CDR3 comprises 14 residues. Germline V gene data show CDR1 as LGHDT and CDR2 as YNNKEL (reference sequence). With V trimmed by 7 bases and J by 5 bases, 7 bases remained unmatched. For the CDR3, the DNA is TGTGCCAGCACCCACCTAGCGGGCAACAATGAGCAGTTCTTC. It yields the protein CASTHLAGNNEQFF.

This chain's CDR3 is CASRISLQSRNYGYTF. The CDR3 region has the DNA TGTGCCAGCCGAATCAGTCTACAGTCCCGAAACTATGGCTACACCTTC. The chain carries TRBV28 and TRBJ1-2; D remains ambiguous. From germline, CDR1 is MDHEN and CDR2 SYDVKM. Trimming shortened V by 8 bases and J by 2 bases, and 21 bases separated the two germline ends. The CDR3 has 16 amino acids.

This CDR3 reads CASSLAGGQPQHF. The CDR3, as DNA: TGTGCCAGCAGCTTAGCGGGGGGGCAGCCCCAGCATTTT. The rearrangement joins TRBV11-2 to TRBJ1-5, with D possibly TRBD1 on 5 matching bases. The CDR3 has 13 residues. V lost 1 base and J 7 bases, leaving 8 bases between the germline ends. Germline loops: CDR1 SGHAT, CDR2 FQNNGV.

This clone was observed once. The chain recombines TRBV7-2 with TRBJ2-2; 8 bases match TRBD2. Germline CDR1 SGHTA, CDR2 FQGNSA. V trimming: 3 bases; J trimming: 1 base; junction bases outside the gene matches: 4. This CDR3 has 16 amino acids. The CDR3 reads CASSLDSGMNTGELFF. The CDR3 region has the DNA TGTGCCAGCAGCTTGGATAGCGGGATGAACACCGGGGAGCTGTTTTTT.

The CDR3 DNA sequence: TGTGCCTGGAGCTTAGGGGGGGCTACATACGAGCAGTACTTC. This sequence encodes CAWSLGGATYEQYF. The V gene is TRBV30, the J gene TRBJ2-7, with a possible D match to TRBD2 (7 bases). V was trimmed by 3 bases and J by 4 bases, leaving 16 bases between them. The germline CDR1 and CDR2 sequences are GTSNPN and SVGIG (reference sequence). The CDR3 totals 14 residues. The whole variable domain, remainder taken from reference TRBV30 and TRBJ2-7, is SQTIHQWPATLVQPVGSPLSLECTVEGTSNPNLYWYRQAAGRGLQLLFYSVGIGQISSEVPQNLSASRPQDRQFILSSKKLLLSDSGFYLCAWSLGGATYEQYFGPGTRLTVT.

This chain's CDR3 is CASSKVRVDRGGQETQYF. CDR3 DNA: TGTGCCAGCAGCAAAGTTCGGGTGGACAGGGGAGGGCAAGAGACCCAGTACTTC. V gene TRBV21-1 combines with J gene TRBJ2-5; TRBD1 was called by the table and not checked on the DNA. TRBV21-1 is a listed pseudogene. The CDR3 has 18 residues.

The J gene is TRBJ2-3, the V gene TRBV24-1, with 7 bases fitting TRBD1. The CDR3 is 13 amino acids. With 10 bases clipped from V and 2 bases from J, the junction kept 5 bases outside the gene matches. Germline V gene sequence: CDR1 KGHDR, CDR2 SFDVKD. The CDR3 bases are TGTGCCACTTCGGGGACAGCCACAGATACGCAGTATTTT. This sequence encodes CATSGTATDTQYF.

V and J are TRBV15 and TRBJ2-2, with TRBD2 as a possible D gene (6 bases). V lost 7 bases and J lost 4, with 13 bases in between. CDR3 length: 14 residues. Germline V lookup: CDR1 LNHNV, CDR2 YYDKDF (reference sequence). The CDR3 here is CATKYGSGTGELFF. CDR3 nucleotide sequence: TGTGCCACCAAATACGGGAGTGGCACCGGGGAGCTGTTTTTT.

Concerning this clone itself: The sample carries other DNA sequences with the same CDR3. The rearrangement joins TRBV2 to TRBJ1-2, with 10 bases that match TRBD1. Trimming removed 5 bases from V and 3 bases from J; junction bases left unmatched: 3. Looked up from germline, CDR1 is SNHLY and CDR2 is FYNNEI. CDR3 size: 14 residues. DNA for the CDR3: TGTGCCAGCAGTTCCGGGACAGGGGACTATGGCTACACCTTC. The encoded protein is CASSSGTGDYGYTF.

This clone was detected many times. The chain combines TRBV29-1 with TRBJ1-4, with 7 bases lining up with TRBD1. Germline V gene data show CDR1 as SQVTM and CDR2 as ANQGSEA. The CDR3 spans 14 residues. V dropped 6 bases and J dropped 6; count of bases not matched to a gene: 10. The CDR3 DNA is TGCAGCGTCGGAACAGGGGCGAGGGATGAAAAACTGTTTTTT. Amino acid sequence: CSVGTGARDEKLFF.

This clone was seen once. The V gene is TRBV7-9, the J gene TRBJ1-2, with TRBD1 matching over 12 bases. The CDR3 runs 15 residues. Germline lookup yields CDR1 SEHNR and CDR2 FQNEAQ (reference sequence). V shed 0 bases, J shed 8 bases, and the junction held 4 bases outside the gene matches. The CDR3 here is CASSLAGQGAGGYTF. The CDR3 DNA is TGTGCCAGCAGCTTAGCGGGACAGGGGGCTGGGGGCTACACCTTC.

In its sample, this clone was seen a few times. CDR3 DNA: TGTGCCAGCAGCTTAGGCCTAGGGGGAGAGACCCAGTACTTC. Translated, it gives CASSLGLGGETQYF. The V call is TRBV7-3, the J call TRBJ2-5, with D possibly matching TRBD1 (6 bases). CDR1 and CDR2 from the germline V gene are SGHTA and FQGTGA. Trimming shortened V by 2 bases and J by 4 bases, and 11 bases separated the two germline ends. The length of the CDR3 is 14 residues.

The rearrangement joins TRBV19 to TRBJ2-5; D gene ambiguous. The CDR3 is made up of 13 amino acids. Trimming left V 4 bases short and J 5 bases short, with 11 bases between. Germline V lookup: CDR1 LNHDA, CDR2 SQIVND (reference sequence). The CDR3 DNA follows: TGTGCCAGTAGTACATCGACATCGGAGACCCAGTACTTC. This encodes CASSTSTSETQYF.